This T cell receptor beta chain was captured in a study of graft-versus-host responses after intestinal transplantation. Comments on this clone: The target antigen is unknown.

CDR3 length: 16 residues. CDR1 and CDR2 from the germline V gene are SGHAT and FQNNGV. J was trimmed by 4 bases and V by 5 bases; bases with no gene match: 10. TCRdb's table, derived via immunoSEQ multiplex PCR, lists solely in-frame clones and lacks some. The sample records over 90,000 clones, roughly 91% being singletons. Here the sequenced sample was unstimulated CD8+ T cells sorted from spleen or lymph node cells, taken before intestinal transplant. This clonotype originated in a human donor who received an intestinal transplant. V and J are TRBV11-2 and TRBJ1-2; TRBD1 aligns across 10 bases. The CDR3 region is CASSDPGTGVVYGYTF. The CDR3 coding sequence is TGTGCCAGCAGCGATCCCGGGACAGGGGTGGTCTATGGCTACACCTTC.